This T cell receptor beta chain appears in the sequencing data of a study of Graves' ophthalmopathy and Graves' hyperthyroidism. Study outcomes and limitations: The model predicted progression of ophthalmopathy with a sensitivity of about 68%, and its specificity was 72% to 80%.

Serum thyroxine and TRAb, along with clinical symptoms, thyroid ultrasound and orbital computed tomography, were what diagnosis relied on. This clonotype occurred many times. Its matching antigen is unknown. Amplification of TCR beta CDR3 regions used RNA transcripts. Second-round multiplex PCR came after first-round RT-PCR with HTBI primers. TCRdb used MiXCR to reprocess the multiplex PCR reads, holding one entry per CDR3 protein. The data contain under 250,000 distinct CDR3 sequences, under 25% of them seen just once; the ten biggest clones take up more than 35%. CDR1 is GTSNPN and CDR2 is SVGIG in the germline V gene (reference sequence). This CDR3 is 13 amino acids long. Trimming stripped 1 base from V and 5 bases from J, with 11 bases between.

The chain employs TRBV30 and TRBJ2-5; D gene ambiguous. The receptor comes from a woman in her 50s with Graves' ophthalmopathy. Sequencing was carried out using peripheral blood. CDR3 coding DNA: TGTGCCTGGAGTGGTCAGGCCTACGAGACCCAGTACTTC. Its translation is CAWSGQAYETQYF. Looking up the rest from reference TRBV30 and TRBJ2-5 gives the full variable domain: SQTIHQWPATLVQPVGSPLSLECTVEGTSNPNLYWYRQAAGRGLQLLFYSVGIGQISSEVPQNLSASRPQDRQFILSSKKLLLSDSGFYLCAWSGQAYETQYFGPGTRLLVL.